These 27 T cell receptor beta chains originate from one sample sequenced in a study of T cells of healthy individuals (dated by TCRdb to 2017 to 2018). The library was built by means of 5' RACE. Sequencing was carried out with an Illumina MiSeq. Starting from the raw public reads, TCRdb applied fastp trimming at Q25, assembled clones with MiXCR and retained in-frame beta chains. Rows with one shared CDR3 protein collapse into an entry with the most common genes and DNA. The sample has more than 60,000 distinct CDR3 sequences on record, about 16% of them singletons. Clones ranked in the top ten supply approximately 4.6% of the sample. The source of these receptors is a human donor in good health.

The chain carries TRBV3-1 and TRBJ2-3; 12 nucleotides align to TRBD2. The CDR3 has 17 amino acids. With V trimmed by 1 base and J by 5 bases, 7 bases remained unmatched. CDR1 is LGHDT and CDR2 is YNNKEL in the germline V gene (reference sequence). CDR3: CASSQGLAGGFGDTQYF. DNA of the CDR3: TGTGCCAGCAGCCAAGGGCTAGCGGGAGGGTTTGGAGATACGCAGTATTTT.

This chain links TRBV4-2 with TRBJ2-3; TRBD2 aligns across 13 bases. The CDR3 totals 16 residues. Per germline, CDR1 LGHNA and CDR2 YNFKEQ. V dropped 4 bases and J dropped 2; count of bases not matched to a gene: 3. CDR3 protein: CASSLTSGGTTDTQYF. For the CDR3, the DNA is TGTGCCAGCAGCCTGACTAGCGGGGGGACCACAGATACGCAGTATTTT.

A remark on this clonotype: Given a much more abundant clone one base away, this may be a read error. V gene TRBV28 combines with J gene TRBJ2-7; the match to TRBD1 covers 9 bases. CDR3 size: 16 residues. Germline V CDR1 and CDR2: MDHEN, SYDVKM. V trimming: 10 bases; J trimming: 3 bases; junction bases outside the gene matches: 16. The CDR3 sequence is CANRPTGGIGNYEQYF. DNA for the CDR3: TGTGCCAACAGGCCTACAGGGGGCATTGGTAACTACGAGCAGTACTTC.

This clonotype rates as medium-sized. The genes are TRBV4-2 and TRBJ2-1; possible D gene TRBD1, 5 bases. CDR3 length: 15 amino acids. The germline V and J ends were trimmed by 0 bases and 6 bases, with 12 bases remaining between them. In germline, CDR1 is LGHNA, CDR2 YNFKEQ. Written as DNA, the CDR3 is TGTGCCAGCAGCCAAGAATCTGGGGCTAGCAATGAGCAGTTCTTC. It is translated as CASSQESGASNEQFF.

This clonotype has ten or more counts. This chain connects TRBV12-3 or TRBV12-4 to TRBJ2-3; D remains unclear. CDR3 length: 12 amino acids. V lost 4 bases and J 3 bases, leaving 5 bases between the germline ends. CDR3: CASSSFTDTQYF. The CDR3 coding sequence is TGTGCCAGCAGTTCTTTTACAGATACGCAGTATTTT.

The V call is TRBV6-5, the J call TRBJ1-6, with TRBD1 matching 7 bases. This CDR3 has 15 residues. With V trimmed by 6 bases and J by 7 bases, 9 bases remained unmatched. The germline CDR1 and CDR2 sequences are MNHEY and SVGAGI. CDR3 protein: CASSSGTGVNSPLHF. The CDR3, as DNA: TGTGCCAGCAGCTCGGGCACAGGGGTAAATTCACCCCTCCACTTT.

V gene TRBV18 combines with J gene TRBJ2-1, with TRBD2 matching 13 bases. V lost 1 base to trimming and J lost 7 bases; unmatched junction nucleotides: 7. Per the germline V gene, CDR1 is KGHSH and CDR2 is LQKENI. CDR3 size: 17 residues. CDR3 amino acids: CASSPQLAGGPENEQFF. Written as DNA, the CDR3 is TGTGCCAGCTCACCACAACTAGCGGGAGGGCCGGAGAATGAGCAGTTCTTC.

This clonotype was detected many times. V gene TRBV12-3 or TRBV12-4 combines with J gene TRBJ1-2, with D possibly matching TRBD1 (5 bases). Trimming cost V 6 bases and J 5 bases, with 19 bases left between them. This CDR3 is 15 amino acids long. As DNA, the CDR3 is TGTGCCAGCAGAGTCTTGGGGGGGGAGGAGTATGGCTACACCTTC. Translated: CASRVLGGEEYGYTF.

The rearrangement joins TRBV5-1 to TRBJ2-7, with TRBD2 as a possible D gene (6 bases). Per the germline V gene, CDR1 is SGHRS and CDR2 is YFSETQ. The CDR3 covers 15 residues. The V gene lost 4 bases and the J gene lost 7 bases, with 21 bases spanning the gap. CDR3 DNA: TGCGCCAGCAGCCCCGGAGACGGTCTCGGGGGAGAGCAGTACTTC. Protein sequence: CASSPGDGLGGEQYF.

The chain links TRBV27 to TRBJ2-7, with D uncertain. Germline V gene data show CDR1 as MNHEY and CDR2 as SMNVEV (reference sequence). Trimming cost V 5 bases and J 2 bases, with 7 bases left between them. CDR3 length equals 12 residues. CDR3 coding DNA: TGTGCCAGCAGTGGCAAACCCTACGAGCAGTACTTC. It codes for CASSGKPYEQYF.

This clonotype was detected many times. V is TRBV20-1 and J is TRBJ2-7; 10 nucleotides match TRBD2. The germline V gene has CDR1 DFQATT and CDR2 SNEGSKA (reference sequence). The V segment lost 7 bases and the J segment 4 bases; nucleotides outside the gene matches: 22. The CDR3 is made up of 18 amino acids. CDR3 in amino acids: CSGVGVSGRADYIYEQYF. DNA of the CDR3: TGCAGTGGAGTCGGTGTCAGCGGGAGGGCTGACTATATATACGAGCAGTACTTC.

As for this clonotype: A read error may account for a junction end that differs from germline. The J gene is TRBJ1-1, the V gene TRBV10-3; no clear D gene. The length of the CDR3 is 13 residues. Germline loops: CDR1 ENHRY, CDR2 SYGVKD. CDR3 bases: TGTGCCATCGGTCGAGACCCGAACGCTGAAGCTTTCTTT. Translating gives CAIGRDPNAEAFF.

V and J are TRBV27 and TRBJ2-3; 8 positions agree with TRBD1. CDR3 size: 14 residues. The V segment lost 6 bases and the J segment 2 bases; nucleotides outside the gene matches: 4. CDR1 and CDR2 (germline): MNHEY, SMNVEV (reference sequence). The CDR3 loop reads CASSGQGSTDTQYF. In DNA, the CDR3 is TGTGCCAGCAGCGGACAGGGCTCCACAGATACGCAGTATTTT.

This clonotype was seen a handful of times. A read error may account for a junction end that differs from germline. The V call is TRBV7-6, the J call TRBJ2-3; no clear D gene. From germline, CDR1 is SGHVS and CDR2 FNYEAQ. The CDR3 covers 14 residues. The CDR3 DNA reads TGTGCCAGCAGCGTAACGCAGGCAACAGCTACGCAGTATTTT. As protein: CASSVTQATATQYF.

This clonotype was counted ten times or more. The chain recombines TRBV7-9 with TRBJ1-3; 10 bases are a match to TRBD1. CDR3 length: 18 amino acids. Germline V lookup: CDR1 SEHNR, CDR2 FQNEAQ (reference sequence). V lost 5 bases and J lost 1; bases outside the gene matches: 11. CDR3 loop: CASSHPPGQGLSGNTIYF. In DNA form, the CDR3 reads TGTGCCAGCAGCCACCCTCCGGGACAGGGGTTATCTGGAAACACCATATATTTT.

This clonotype was picked up many times. The gene calls are TRBV12-3 or TRBV12-4 and TRBJ1-2; D is perhaps TRBD1 (6 bases). This CDR3 is built from 14 residues. The ends were cut back, 3 bases at V and 5 bases at J, with 13 bases in the middle. CDR3 protein: CASSFQRGEYGYTF. The DNA of the CDR3 is TGTGCCAGCAGTTTTCAAAGGGGGGAGTATGGCTACACCTTC.

The chain carries TRBV20-1 and TRBJ2-3, with D possibly being TRBD1 or TRBD2 (6 bases each). This CDR3 contains 16 residues. Germline lookup yields CDR1 DFQATT and CDR2 SNEGSKA (reference sequence). V lost 6 bases, J lost 1 base, and 20 bases lay in between. The CDR3 nucleotides read TGCAGTGCCGAGGGGGGCGGCCGGAGGGGCACAGATACGCAGTATTTT. It encodes CSAEGGGRRGTDTQYF.

This clonotype appeared many times. The gene calls are TRBV27 and TRBJ2-6; TRBD1 matches at 7 bases. CDR3 length: 19 residues. Germline CDR1 and CDR2: MNHEY and SMNVEV (reference sequence). The V and J ends lost 0 bases and 1 base, in that order; junction bases with no gene match: 9. The CDR3 is CASSLSQDRYRSGANVLTF. For the CDR3, the DNA is TGTGCCAGCAGTTTATCCCAGGACAGGTATCGTTCTGGGGCCAACGTCCTGACTTTC.

This clonotype came up a few times. The genes are TRBV11-2 and TRBJ1-3; 7 positions agree with TRBD1. V shed 2 bases and J 0 bases; nucleotides not matched to a gene: 10. CDR1 and CDR2 (germline): SGHAT, FQNNGV. This CDR3 contains 18 residues. The CDR3 DNA is TGTGCCAGCAGCTTAACGGGACAGAAAACAATCTCTGGAAACACCATATATTTT. Its translation: CASSLTGQKTISGNTIYF.

This clonotype came up a few times. The chain links TRBV7-2 to TRBJ2-1; 9 nucleotides agree with TRBD1. This CDR3 spans 16 amino acids. The trim removed 2 bases at V and 6 bases at J, leaving 8 bases unmatched. Germline V CDR1 and CDR2: SGHTA, FQGNSA. CDR3 residues: CASSLRSGTGFNEQFF. As DNA, the CDR3 is TGTGCCAGCAGCTTACGGTCCGGGACAGGGTTCAATGAGCAGTTCTTC.

This clonotype was seen at least ten times. This chain uses TRBV2 with TRBJ1-1; a weak D match, TRBD1 (6 bases). The CDR3 covers 13 residues. The ends were cut back, 4 bases at V and 0 bases at J, with 6 bases in the middle. The V gene's germline CDR1 is SNHLY and CDR2 FYNNEI. CDR3 sequence reads: CASSGQVNTEAFF. Written as DNA, the CDR3 is TGTGCCAGCAGTGGACAGGTGAACACTGAAGCTTTCTTT.

This clonotype was found a few times. The rearrangement links TRBV2 to TRBJ1-2, with no clear D. The length of the CDR3 is 13 residues. The V gene lost 1 base and the J gene lost 1 base, with 4 bases spanning the gap. Germline lookup yields CDR1 SNHLY and CDR2 FYNNEI. CDR3 coding DNA: TGTGCCAGCAGTGAAGGGGTTAACTATGGCTACACCTTC. Residues: CASSEGVNYGYTF.

This clonotype was found many times. The rearrangement links TRBV19 to TRBJ1-1; perhaps TRBD1 as D (6 bases). V gave up 2 bases and J gave up 4 bases, with 11 bases separating them. Germline-derived CDR1 and CDR2 are LNHDA and SQIVND (reference sequence). This CDR3 region has 14 residues. Written as DNA, the CDR3 is TGTGCCAGTAGTATACCAGGGGAAGGCACTGAAGCTTTCTTT. It encodes CASSIPGEGTEAFF.

This clonotype was detected many times. The chain carries TRBV10-1 and TRBJ2-3; 8 bases align to TRBD2. This CDR3 comprises 14 residues. V gave up 6 bases and J gave up 8 bases; unmatched junction bases: 10. Germline CDR1 reads WNHNN; CDR2 reads SYGVQD (reference sequence). The CDR3 DNA follows: TGCGCCAGCAGGCCAGCGGGGGAGGAAGGTACGCAGTATTTT. This sequence encodes CASRPAGEEGTQYF.

This clonotype showed up just a few times. This chain links TRBV28 with TRBJ2-7; 8 bases line up with TRBD1. The CDR3 extends over 15 amino acids. V gave up 7 bases and J gave up 7 bases; unmatched junction bases: 15. The germline V gene encodes CDR1 MDHEN and CDR2 SYDVKM. CDR3 DNA sequence: TGTGCCAGCATAATGACAGGGGACCGCTCCGGGGAGCAGTACTTC. Residues: CASIMTGDRSGEQYF.

This clonotype was detected a few times. This chain joins TRBV28 and TRBJ2-3, with 9 positions matching TRBD1. J gave up 4 bases and V 3 bases, and 14 bases lay outside the gene matches. Germline CDR1 MDHEN, CDR2 SYDVKM. The CDR3 has 18 amino acids. CDR3 nucleotide sequence: TGTGCCAGCAGTTTTTTACCTAAACAGGGGGCTGACGCAGATACGCAGTATTTT. This sequence encodes CASSFLPKQGADADTQYF. Filled out from reference TRBV28 and TRBJ2-3, the complete variable domain reads DVKVTQSSRYLVKRTGEKVFLECVQDMDHENMFWYRQDPGLGLRLIYFSYDVKMKEKGDIPEGYSVSREKKERFSLILESASTNQTSMYLCASSFLPKQGADADTQYFGPGTRLTVL.

This clonotype was found many times. V and J are TRBV29-1 and TRBJ2-1, with TRBD2 matching over 7 bases. V gave up 7 bases and J gave up 5 bases; unmatched junction bases: 5. This CDR3 has 12 residues. Looked up from germline, CDR1 is SQVTM and CDR2 is ANQGSEA. CDR3 coding DNA: TGCAGCGGGGGGGAGGGAGACAATGAGCAGTTCTTC. It encodes CSGGEGDNEQFF.